This is a list of T cell receptor beta chains from one sample in a study of T cell repertoires in ileal Crohn's disease. Clones were sequenced by immunoSEQ multiplex PCR, and TCRdb holds only the in-frame ones, with some missing. Of about 5,500 clones in the sample, about 80% were seen once. Sample: ileal tissue. The receptors originated from an adult with Crohn's disease. The CDR3 runs from the conserved cysteine through the conserved F or W. Fields, in order: V gene, D gene, clone size, CDR3 length, J gene, CDR3 protein, CDR3 DNA. The D gene is left open where the match is weak. Some rows mark clone size as missing; the rest say once, few, many or name a class of expanded clone.

>TRBV6-5|TRBD1|-|15|TRBJ1-2
CASSYSGTGAVGYTF
TGTGCCAGCAGTTACTCCGGGACAGGGGCCGTGGGCTACACCTTC
>TRBV4-1|-|-|15|TRBJ1-3
CASSQVYSSGNTIYF
TGCGCCAGCAGCCAAGTCTACAGTTCTGGAAACACCATATATTTT
>TRBV15|TRBD1|-|13|TRBJ2-7
CATSLDRGYEQYF
TGTGCCACCAGCCTCGACAGGGGCTACGAGCAGTACTTC
>TRBV6-6|-|few|15|TRBJ2-1
CASSYEQGSLREQFF
TGTGCCAGCAGTTATGAACAGGGAAGTTTGCGTGAGCAGTTCTTC
>TRBV9|TRBD2|-|15|TRBJ2-7
CASSVGASGAYEQYF
TGTGCCAGCAGCGTAGGGGCTAGCGGGGCCTACGAGCAGTACTTC
>TRBV21-1|-|-|15|TRBJ2-7
CASSTRGGRRVEQYF
TGTGCCAGCAGCACGAGAGGCGGGAGGAGGGTCGAGCAGTACTTC
>TRBV7-9|-|-|15|TRBJ1-5
CASSADTGSNQPQHF
TGTGCCAGCAGCGCCGACACGGGGAGCAATCAGCCCCAGCATTTT
>TRBV6-7|-|-|15|TRBJ2-2
CASSPGTRLNGELFF
TGTGCCAGCAGTCCTGGTACTAGACTTAACGGGGAGCTGTTTTTT
>TRBV19|TRBD1|-|14|TRBJ1-2
CASSPRTGGYGYTF
TGTGCCAGTAGTCCCCGGACAGGGGGCTATGGCTACACCTTC
>TRBV18|-|-|13|TRBJ2-5
CASSDSLQETQYF
TGTGCCAGCTCAGACAGCTTACAAGAGACCCAGTACTTC
>TRBV7-2|-|-|15|TRBJ2-2
CASSLGEWNTGELFF
TGTGCCAGCAGCTTAGGGGAGTGGAACACCGGGGAGCTGTTTTTT
>TRBV19|-|-|17|TRBJ1-1
CASSISIGGVGGTEAFF
TGTGCCAGTAGTATCTCTATTGGAGGGGTCGGAGGCACTGAAGCTTTCTTT
>TRBV7-3|TRBD2|-|15|TRBJ2-2
CASSSQRAGAGELFF
TGTGCCAGCAGCTCCCAGCGGGCGGGGGCCGGGGAGCTGTTTTTT
>TRBV7-3|TRBD1|-|15|TRBJ2-1
CASSLMSGGYNEQFF
TGTGCCAGCAGCTTAATGTCAGGGGGTTACAATGAGCAGTTCTTC
>TRBV28|-|few|15|TRBJ1-5
CASCYLEFSNQPQHF
TGTGCCAGTTGCTACTTAGAGTTTAGCAATCAGCCCCAGCATTTT
>TRBV19|TRBD1|once|16|TRBJ1-3
CASSTGQGRAGNTIYF
TGTGCCAGTAGCACAGGACAGGGAAGAGCTGGAAACACCATATATTTT
>TRBV16|TRBD2|-|13|TRBJ2-1
CASSQSRLAGEFF
TGTGCCAGCAGCCAATCCCGGCTAGCGGGCGAGTTCTTC
>TRBV5-6|-|once|16|TRBJ2-7
CASRISGTKGSYEQYF
TGTGCCAGCAGAATTTCCGGGACAAAGGGCTCCTACGAGCAGTACTTC
>TRBV30|TRBD1|-|15|TRBJ1-4
CAWSGGGPTNEKLFF
TGTGCCTGGAGTGGAGGGGGCCCAACTAATGAAAAACTGTTTTTT
>TRBV6-5|TRBD2|-|15|TRBJ2-7
CASSKTGTSKPEQYF
TGTGCCAGCAGTAAAACCGGGACTAGTAAACCCGAGCAGTACTTC
>TRBV29-1|TRBD2|-|14|TRBJ2-3
CSVPPSGMMHTQYF
TGCAGCGTTCCCCCTAGCGGGATGATGCATACGCAGTATTTT
>TRBV18|TRBD1|-|14|TRBJ1-1
CASSLNRGGTEAFF
TGTGCCAGCTCACTAAACAGGGGCGGAACTGAAGCTTTCTTT
>TRBV19|-|-|18|TRBJ2-1
CASSAKGGGWNSYNEQFF
TGTGCCAGTAGTGCAAAAGGGGGGGGGTGGAACTCCTACAATGAGCAGTTCTTC
>TRBV5-8|TRBD1|-|17|TRBJ2-3
CASSLAFKGASPDTQYF
TGTGCCAGCAGCTTGGCCTTTAAGGGGGCAAGTCCAGATACGCAGTATTTT
>TRBV5-1|-|-|16|TRBJ2-2
CASSSRAAVNTGELFF
TGCGCCAGCAGCTCGAGAGCGGCAGTGAACACCGGGGAGCTGTTTTTT
>TRBV6-5|TRBD2|few|16|TRBJ2-5
CASSYFSAGREETQYF
TGTGCCAGCAGTTACTTCTCTGCGGGGAGGGAAGAGACCCAGTACTTC
>TRBV5-1|-|-|17|TRBJ2-1
CASSAGTAGGSYNEQFF
TGCGCCAGCAGCGCCGGGACTGCAGGGGGCTCCTACAATGAGCAGTTCTTC
>TRBV27|-|few|17|TRBJ2-7
CASSLRAEGWSSYEQYF
TGTGCCAGCAGTTTACGTGCAGAGGGCTGGAGCTCCTACGAGCAGTACTTC
>TRBV7-2|TRBD2|-|15|TRBJ2-5
CASSYLAGVQETQYF
TGTGCCAGCAGCTACCTAGCGGGGGTCCAAGAGACCCAGTACTTC
>TRBV6-5|-|-|14|TRBJ1-3
CASSRTDGGNTIYF
TGTGCCAGCAGTCGGACAGACGGTGGAAACACCATATATTTT
>TRBV7-2|-|-|14|TRBJ2-1
CASSLGQSYNEQFF
TGTGCCAGCAGCCTAGGACAGTCCTACAATGAGCAGTTCTTC
>TRBV5-1|TRBD2|-|16|TRBJ2-1
CASNAYTSGGLSEQFF
TGCGCCAGCAATGCTTATACTAGCGGGGGCCTCAGCGAGCAGTTCTTC
>TRBV2|-|few|16|TRBJ1-5
CASSVIGGAGVQPQHF
TGTGCCAGCAGTGTCATAGGAGGGGCTGGGGTTCAGCCCCAGCATTTT
>TRBV5-1|-|few|14|TRBJ2-5
CASSLGGNQETQYF
TGCGCCAGCAGCTTGGGGGGCAACCAAGAGACCCAGTACTTC
>TRBV5-1|TRBD1|-|13|TRBJ1-2
CASSLGGPRGYTF
TGCGCCAGCAGCTTAGGGGGCCCCCGTGGCTACACCTTC
>TRBV6-5|-|-|13|TRBJ1-1
CASSYTENTEAFF
TGTGCCAGCAGTTACACTGAGAACACTGAAGCTTTCTTT
>TRBV6-6|TRBD1|-|15|TRBJ2-7
CASRFPGQGAYEQYF
TGTGCCAGCAGATTTCCGGGACAGGGGGCCTACGAGCAGTACTTC
>TRBV14|TRBD1|-|13|TRBJ2-1
CASSQIITGTAFF
TGTGCCAGCAGCCAAATTATTACCGGGACAGCGTTCTTC